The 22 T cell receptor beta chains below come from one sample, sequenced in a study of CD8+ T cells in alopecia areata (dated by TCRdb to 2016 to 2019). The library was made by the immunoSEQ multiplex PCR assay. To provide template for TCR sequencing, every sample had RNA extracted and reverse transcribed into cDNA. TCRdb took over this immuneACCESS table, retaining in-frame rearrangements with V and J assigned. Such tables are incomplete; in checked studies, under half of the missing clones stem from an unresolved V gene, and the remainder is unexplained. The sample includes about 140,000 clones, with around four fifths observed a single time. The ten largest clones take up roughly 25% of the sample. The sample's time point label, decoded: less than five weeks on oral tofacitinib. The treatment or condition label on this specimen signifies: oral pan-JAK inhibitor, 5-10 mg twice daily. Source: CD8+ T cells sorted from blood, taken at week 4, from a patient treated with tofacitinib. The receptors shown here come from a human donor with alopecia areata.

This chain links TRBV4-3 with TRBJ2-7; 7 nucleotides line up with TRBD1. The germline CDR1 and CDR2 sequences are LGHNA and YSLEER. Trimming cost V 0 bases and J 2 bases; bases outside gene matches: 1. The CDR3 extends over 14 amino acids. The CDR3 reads CASSQDGTAYEQYF. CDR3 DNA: TGCGCCAGCAGCCAAGATGGGACAGCCTACGAGCAGTACTTC.

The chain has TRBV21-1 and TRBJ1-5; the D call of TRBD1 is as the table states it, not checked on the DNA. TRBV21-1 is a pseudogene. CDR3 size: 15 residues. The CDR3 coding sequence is TGTGCCAGCAGCATGAAACAGGGGACCGATCAGCCCCAGCATTTT. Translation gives CASSMKQGTDQPQHF.

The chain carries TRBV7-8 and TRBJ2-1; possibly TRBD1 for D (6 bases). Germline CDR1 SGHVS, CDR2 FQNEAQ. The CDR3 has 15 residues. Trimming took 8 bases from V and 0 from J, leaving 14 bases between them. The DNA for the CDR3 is TGTGCCAGCGGCAAAGGACAGAGCTCCTACAATGAGCAGTTCTTC. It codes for CASGKGQSSYNEQFF.

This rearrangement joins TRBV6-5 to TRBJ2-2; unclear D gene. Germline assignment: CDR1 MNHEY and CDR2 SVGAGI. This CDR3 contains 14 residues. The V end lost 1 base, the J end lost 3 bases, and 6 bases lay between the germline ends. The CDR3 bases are TGTGCCAGCAGTTACTTCGGTGACACCGGGGAGCTGTTTTTT. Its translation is CASSYFGDTGELFF.

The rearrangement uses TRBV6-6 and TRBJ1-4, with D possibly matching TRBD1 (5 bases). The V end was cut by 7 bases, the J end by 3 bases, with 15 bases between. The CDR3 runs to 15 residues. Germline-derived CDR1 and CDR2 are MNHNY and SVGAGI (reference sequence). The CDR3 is CASTLSEGPNEKLFF. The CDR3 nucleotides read TGTGCCAGCACCCTCTCGGAGGGACCTAATGAAAAACTGTTTTTT.

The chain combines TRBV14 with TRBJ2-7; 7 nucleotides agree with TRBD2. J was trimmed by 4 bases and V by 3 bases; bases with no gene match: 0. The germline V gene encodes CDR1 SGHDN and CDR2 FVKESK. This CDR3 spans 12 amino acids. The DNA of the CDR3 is TGTGCCAGCAGCCAGGGGGGGTACGAGCAGTACTTC. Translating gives CASSQGGYEQYF.

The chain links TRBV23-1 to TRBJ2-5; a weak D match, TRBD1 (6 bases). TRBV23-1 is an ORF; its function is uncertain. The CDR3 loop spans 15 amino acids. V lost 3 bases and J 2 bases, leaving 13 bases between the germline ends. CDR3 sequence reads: CASSHLTGRQETQYF. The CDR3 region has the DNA TGCGCCAGCAGTCACCTCACAGGGCGACAAGAGACCCAGTACTTC.

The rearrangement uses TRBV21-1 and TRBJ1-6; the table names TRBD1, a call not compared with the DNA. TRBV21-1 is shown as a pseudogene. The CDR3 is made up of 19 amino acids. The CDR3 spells CASSKALWDRAPYRSPLHF. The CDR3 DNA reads TGTGCCAGCAGCAAAGCGCTTTGGGACAGGGCCCCTTATAGGTCACCCCTCCACTTT.

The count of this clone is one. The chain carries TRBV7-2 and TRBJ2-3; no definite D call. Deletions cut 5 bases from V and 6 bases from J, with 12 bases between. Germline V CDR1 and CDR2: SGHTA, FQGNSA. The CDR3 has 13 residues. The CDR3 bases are TGTGCCAGCAGCCCACAACCCCTCGATACGCAGTATTTT. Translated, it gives CASSPQPLDTQYF.

The CDR3 loop reads CASSLGQGGLETQYF. Here the CDR3 DNA reads TGTGCCAGCAGCTTAGGGCAGGGAGGATTGGAGACCCAGTACTTC. V is TRBV11-2 and J is TRBJ2-5, with D tentatively TRBD2 (6 bases). V lost 1 base to trimming and J lost 5 bases, with 14 bases between them. This CDR3 is built from 15 residues. CDR1 and CDR2 (germline): SGHAT, FQNNGV.

The CDR3 nucleotides read TGCGCCAGCAGCTTGGAGGACTCCTATAATTCACCCCTCCACTTT. It is translated as CASSLEDSYNSPLHF. The rearrangement links TRBV5-1 to TRBJ1-6, with D hard to call. Germline CDR1 is SGHRS and CDR2 is YFSETQ. This CDR3 has 15 amino acids. The germline V and J ends were trimmed by 0 bases and 0 bases, with 4 bases remaining between them.

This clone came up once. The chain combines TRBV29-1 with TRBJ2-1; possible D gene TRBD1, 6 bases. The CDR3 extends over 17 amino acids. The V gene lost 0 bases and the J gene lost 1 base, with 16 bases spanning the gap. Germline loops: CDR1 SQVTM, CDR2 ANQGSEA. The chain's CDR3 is CSVEDFTGQGSYNEQFF. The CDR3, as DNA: TGCAGCGTTGAAGATTTCACAGGCCAGGGGTCCTACAATGAGCAGTTCTTC.

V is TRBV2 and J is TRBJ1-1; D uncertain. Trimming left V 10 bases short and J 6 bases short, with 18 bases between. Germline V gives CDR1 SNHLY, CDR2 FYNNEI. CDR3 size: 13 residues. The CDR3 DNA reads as TGTGCCAACGGGGAGGACCCAGCGTCTGAAGCTTTCTTT. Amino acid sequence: CANGEDPASEAFF.

CDR3 sequence (DNA): TGTGCCAGCAGTTACTCGCCAGAGTCCTCTGGAAACACCATATATTTT. Translated: CASSYSPESSGNTIYF. The rearrangement uses TRBV6-5 and TRBJ1-3, with no clear D. Germline V gene sequence: CDR1 MNHEY, CDR2 SVGAGI. The CDR3 is made up of 16 amino acids. Trimming removed 0 bases from V and 0 bases from J, with 9 bases in between.

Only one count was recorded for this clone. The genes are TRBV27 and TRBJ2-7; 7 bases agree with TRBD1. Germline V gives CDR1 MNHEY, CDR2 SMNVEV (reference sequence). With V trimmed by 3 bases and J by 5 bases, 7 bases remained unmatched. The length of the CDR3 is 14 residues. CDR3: CASSFVTGAHEQYF. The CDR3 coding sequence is TGTGCCAGCAGTTTTGTTACAGGGGCTCACGAGCAGTACTTC.

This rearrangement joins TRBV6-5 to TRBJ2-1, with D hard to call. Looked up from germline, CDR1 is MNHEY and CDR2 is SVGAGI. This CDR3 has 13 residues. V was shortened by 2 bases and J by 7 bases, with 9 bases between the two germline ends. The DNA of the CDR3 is TGTGCCAGCAGTTACAGTAGAACTAATGAGCAGTTCTTC. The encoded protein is CASSYSRTNEQFF.

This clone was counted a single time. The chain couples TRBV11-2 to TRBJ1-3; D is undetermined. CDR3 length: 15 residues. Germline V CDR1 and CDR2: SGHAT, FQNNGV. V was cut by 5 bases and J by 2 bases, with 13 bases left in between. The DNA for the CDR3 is TGTGCCAGCAGCCGTCTCGGGAACCCTGGAAACACCATATATTTT. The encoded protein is CASSRLGNPGNTIYF.

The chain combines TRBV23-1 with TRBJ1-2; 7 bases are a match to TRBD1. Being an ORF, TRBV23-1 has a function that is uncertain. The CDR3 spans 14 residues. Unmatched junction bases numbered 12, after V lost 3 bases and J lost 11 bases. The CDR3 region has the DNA TGCGCCAGCAGTCAGGCCAGGGGGTTACGTTGGTACACCTTC. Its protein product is CASSQARGLRWYTF.

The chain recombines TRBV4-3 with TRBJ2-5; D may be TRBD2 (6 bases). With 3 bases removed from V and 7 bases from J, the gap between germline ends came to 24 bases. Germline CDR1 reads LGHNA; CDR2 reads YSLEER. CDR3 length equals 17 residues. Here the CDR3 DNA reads TGCGCCAGCAGCCAGGAGGCGGGACCGGGCACCGTCTGGACCCAGTACTTC. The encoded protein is CASSQEAGPGTVWTQYF.

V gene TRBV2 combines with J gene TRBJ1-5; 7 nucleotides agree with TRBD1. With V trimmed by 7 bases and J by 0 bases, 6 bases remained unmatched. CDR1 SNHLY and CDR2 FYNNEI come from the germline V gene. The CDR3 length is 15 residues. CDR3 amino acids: CASTDRAYSNQPQHF. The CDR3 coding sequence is TGTGCCAGCACCGACAGGGCCTATAGCAATCAGCCCCAGCATTTT.

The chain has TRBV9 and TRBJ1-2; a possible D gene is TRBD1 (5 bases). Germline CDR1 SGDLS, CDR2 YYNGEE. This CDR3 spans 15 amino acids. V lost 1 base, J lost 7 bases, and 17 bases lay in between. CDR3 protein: CASSVTTAGSAGYTF. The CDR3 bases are TGTGCCAGCAGCGTAACGACCGCAGGGTCGGCTGGCTACACCTTC.

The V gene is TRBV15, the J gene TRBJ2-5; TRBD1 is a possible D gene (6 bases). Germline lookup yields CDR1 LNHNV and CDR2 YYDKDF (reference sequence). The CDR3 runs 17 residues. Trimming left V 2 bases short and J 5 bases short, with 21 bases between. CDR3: CATSRSQGRGSRETQYF. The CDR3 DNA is TGTGCCACCAGCAGATCCCAGGGAAGGGGGTCTCGGGAGACCCAGTACTTC.